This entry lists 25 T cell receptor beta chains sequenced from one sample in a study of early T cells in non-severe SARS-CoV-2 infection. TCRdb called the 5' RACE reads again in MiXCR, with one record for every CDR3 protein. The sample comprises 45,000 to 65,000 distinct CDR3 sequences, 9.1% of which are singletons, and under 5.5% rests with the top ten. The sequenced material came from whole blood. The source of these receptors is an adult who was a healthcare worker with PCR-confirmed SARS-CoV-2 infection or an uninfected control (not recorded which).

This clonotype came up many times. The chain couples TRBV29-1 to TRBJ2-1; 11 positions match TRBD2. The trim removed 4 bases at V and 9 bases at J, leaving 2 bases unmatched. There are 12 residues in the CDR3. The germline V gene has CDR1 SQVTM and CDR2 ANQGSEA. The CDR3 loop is CSVGLAGGEQFF. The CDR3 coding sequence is TGCAGCGTTGGTCTAGCGGGAGGTGAGCAGTTCTTC.

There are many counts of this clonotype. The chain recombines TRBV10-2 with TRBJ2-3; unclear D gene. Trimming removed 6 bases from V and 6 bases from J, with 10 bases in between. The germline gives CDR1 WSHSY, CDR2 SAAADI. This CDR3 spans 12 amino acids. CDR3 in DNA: TGCGCCAGCAGCGCAGTGGGGGATACGCAGTATTTT. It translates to CASSAVGDTQYF.

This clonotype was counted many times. The CDR3 bases are TGTGCCAGCAGCTTAGGGAGCGGGGGGGCAGGAGATACGCAGTATTTT. This gives the protein CASSLGSGGAGDTQYF. V usage is TRBV7-9 and J usage is TRBJ2-3, with TRBD2 identical over 10 bases. This CDR3 comprises 16 residues. CDR1 and CDR2 (germline): SEHNR, FQNEAQ (reference sequence). With V trimmed by 1 base and J by 5 bases, 6 bases remained unmatched.

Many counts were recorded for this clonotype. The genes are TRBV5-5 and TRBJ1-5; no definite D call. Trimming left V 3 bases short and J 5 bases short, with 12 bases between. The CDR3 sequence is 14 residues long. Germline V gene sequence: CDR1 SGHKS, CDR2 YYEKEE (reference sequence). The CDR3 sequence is CASSSSVADQPQHF. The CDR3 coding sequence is TGTGCCAGCAGCTCAAGTGTTGCAGATCAGCCCCAGCATTTT.

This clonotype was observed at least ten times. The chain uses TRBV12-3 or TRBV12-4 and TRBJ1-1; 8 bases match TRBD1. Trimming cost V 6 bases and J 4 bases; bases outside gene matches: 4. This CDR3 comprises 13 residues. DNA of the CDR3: TGTGCCAGCAGGAAAGGGACAGGCACTGAAGCTTTCTTT. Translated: CASRKGTGTEAFF.

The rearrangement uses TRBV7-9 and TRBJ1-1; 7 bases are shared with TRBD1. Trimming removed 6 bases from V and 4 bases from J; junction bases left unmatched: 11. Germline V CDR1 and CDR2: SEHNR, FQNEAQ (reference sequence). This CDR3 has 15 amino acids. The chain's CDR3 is CASSTPTGRVTEAFF. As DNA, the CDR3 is TGTGCCAGCAGTACGCCGACAGGGAGGGTCACTGAAGCTTTCTTT.

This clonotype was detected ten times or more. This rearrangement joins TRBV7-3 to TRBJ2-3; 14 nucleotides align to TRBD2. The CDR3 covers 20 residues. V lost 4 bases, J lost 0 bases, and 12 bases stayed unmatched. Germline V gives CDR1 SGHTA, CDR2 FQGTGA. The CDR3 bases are TGTGCCAGCAGCTCCTCCGGGACTAGCGGGGGCCGTTCTAGCACAGATACGCAGTATTTT. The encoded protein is CASSSSGTSGGRSSTDTQYF.

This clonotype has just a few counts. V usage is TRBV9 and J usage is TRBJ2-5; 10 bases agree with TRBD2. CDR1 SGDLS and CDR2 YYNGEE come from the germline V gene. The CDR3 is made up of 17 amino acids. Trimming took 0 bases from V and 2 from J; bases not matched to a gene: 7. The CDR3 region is CASSVGASGSAQETQYF. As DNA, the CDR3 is TGTGCCAGCAGCGTAGGGGCTAGCGGGAGTGCTCAAGAGACCCAGTACTTC.

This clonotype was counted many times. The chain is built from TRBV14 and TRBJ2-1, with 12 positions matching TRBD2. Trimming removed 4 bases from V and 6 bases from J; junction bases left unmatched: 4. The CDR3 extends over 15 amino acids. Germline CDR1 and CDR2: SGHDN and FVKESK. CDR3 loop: CASSRLAGAFNEQFF. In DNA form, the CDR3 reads TGTGCCAGCAGCCGACTAGCGGGAGCGTTCAATGAGCAGTTCTTC.

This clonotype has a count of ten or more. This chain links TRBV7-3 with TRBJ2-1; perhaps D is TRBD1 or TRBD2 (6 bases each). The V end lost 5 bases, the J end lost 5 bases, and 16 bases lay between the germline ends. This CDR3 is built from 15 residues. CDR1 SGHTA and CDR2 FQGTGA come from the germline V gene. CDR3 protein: CASSPGAGQNNEQFF. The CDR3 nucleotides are TGTGCCAGCAGCCCGGGGGCGGGACAAAACAATGAGCAGTTCTTC.

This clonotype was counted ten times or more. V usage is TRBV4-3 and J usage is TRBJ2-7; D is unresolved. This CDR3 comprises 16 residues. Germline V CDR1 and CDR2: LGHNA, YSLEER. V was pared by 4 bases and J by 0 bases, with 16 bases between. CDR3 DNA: TGCGCCAGCAGCCCATCGAGAGTGGGTAGCTCCTACGAGCAGTACTTC. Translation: CASSPSRVGSSYEQYF.

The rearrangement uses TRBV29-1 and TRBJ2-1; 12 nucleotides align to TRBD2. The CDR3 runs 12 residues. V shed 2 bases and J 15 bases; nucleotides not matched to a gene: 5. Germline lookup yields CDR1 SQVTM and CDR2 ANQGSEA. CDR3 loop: CSVELLAGGGFF. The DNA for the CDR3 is TGCAGCGTTGAATTACTAGCGGGAGGAGGGTTCTTC.

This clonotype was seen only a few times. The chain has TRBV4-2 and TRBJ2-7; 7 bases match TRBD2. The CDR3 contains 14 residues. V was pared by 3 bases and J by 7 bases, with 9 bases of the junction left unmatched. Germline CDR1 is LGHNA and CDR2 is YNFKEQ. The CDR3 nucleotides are TGTGCCAGCAGCCAGTTGGGGGGGGTCTGGGAGCAGTACTTC. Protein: CASSQLGGVWEQYF.

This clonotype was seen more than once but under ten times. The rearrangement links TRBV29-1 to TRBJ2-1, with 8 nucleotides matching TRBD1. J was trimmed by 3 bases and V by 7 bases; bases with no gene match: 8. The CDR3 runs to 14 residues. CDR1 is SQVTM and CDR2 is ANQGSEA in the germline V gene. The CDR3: CSAYTGGSYNEQFF. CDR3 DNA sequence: TGCAGCGCGTATACAGGGGGGAGCTACAATGAGCAGTTCTTC.

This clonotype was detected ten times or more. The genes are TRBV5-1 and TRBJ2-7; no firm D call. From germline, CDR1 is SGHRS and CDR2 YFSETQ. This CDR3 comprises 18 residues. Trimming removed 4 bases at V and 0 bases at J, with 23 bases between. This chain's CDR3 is CASSTPDAGGLSSYEQYF. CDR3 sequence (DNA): TGCGCCAGCAGCACCCCGGACGCCGGTGGCTTAAGCTCCTACGAGCAGTACTTC.

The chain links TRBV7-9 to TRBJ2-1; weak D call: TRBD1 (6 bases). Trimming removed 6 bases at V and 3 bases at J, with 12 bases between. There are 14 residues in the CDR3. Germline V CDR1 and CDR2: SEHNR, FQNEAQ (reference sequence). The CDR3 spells CASSSQTGYNEQFF. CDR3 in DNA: TGTGCCAGCAGTTCCCAGACAGGCTACAATGAGCAGTTCTTC.

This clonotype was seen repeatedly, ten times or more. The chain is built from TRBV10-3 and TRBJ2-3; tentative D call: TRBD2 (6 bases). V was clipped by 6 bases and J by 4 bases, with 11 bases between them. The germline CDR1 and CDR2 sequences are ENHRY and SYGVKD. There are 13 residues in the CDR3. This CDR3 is CAIRGDSPDTQYF. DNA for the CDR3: TGTGCCATCAGGGGGGACTCCCCAGATACGCAGTATTTT.

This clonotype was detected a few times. This CDR3 reads CASSTIAGVGELFF. The CDR3 nucleotides are TGTGCCAGTAGTACCATAGCGGGAGTCGGGGAGCTGTTTTTT. This rearrangement joins TRBV19 to TRBJ2-2; 9 bases fit TRBD2. This CDR3 region has 14 residues. Germline V lookup: CDR1 LNHDA, CDR2 SQIVND (reference sequence). Trimming cost V 4 bases and J 7 bases; bases outside gene matches: 4.

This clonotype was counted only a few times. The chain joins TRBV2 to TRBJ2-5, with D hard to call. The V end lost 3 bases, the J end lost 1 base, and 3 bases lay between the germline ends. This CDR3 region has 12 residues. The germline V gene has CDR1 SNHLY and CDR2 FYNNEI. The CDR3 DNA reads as TGTGCCAGCAGTGAGGGCCAAGAGACCCAGTACTTC. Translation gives CASSEGQETQYF.

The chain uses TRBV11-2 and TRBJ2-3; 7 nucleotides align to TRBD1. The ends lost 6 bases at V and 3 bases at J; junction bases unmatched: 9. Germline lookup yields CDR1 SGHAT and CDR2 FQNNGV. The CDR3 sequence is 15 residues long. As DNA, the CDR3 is TGTGCCAGCAGGCGCTCGGGACAGCCGACAGATACGCAGTATTTT. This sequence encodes CASRRSGQPTDTQYF.

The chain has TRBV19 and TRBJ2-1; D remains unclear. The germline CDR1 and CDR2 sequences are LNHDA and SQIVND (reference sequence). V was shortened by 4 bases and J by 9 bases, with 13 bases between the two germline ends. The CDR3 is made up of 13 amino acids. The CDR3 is CASSTGLRGEQFF. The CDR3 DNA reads TGTGCCAGTAGTACCGGTTTAAGAGGTGAGCAGTTCTTC.

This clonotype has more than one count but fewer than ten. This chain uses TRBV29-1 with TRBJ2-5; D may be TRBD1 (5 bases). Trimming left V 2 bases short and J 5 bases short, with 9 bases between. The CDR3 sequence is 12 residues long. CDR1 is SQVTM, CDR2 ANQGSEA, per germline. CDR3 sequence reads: CSVEPGRETQYF. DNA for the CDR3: TGCAGCGTTGAACCAGGGCGGGAGACCCAGTACTTC.

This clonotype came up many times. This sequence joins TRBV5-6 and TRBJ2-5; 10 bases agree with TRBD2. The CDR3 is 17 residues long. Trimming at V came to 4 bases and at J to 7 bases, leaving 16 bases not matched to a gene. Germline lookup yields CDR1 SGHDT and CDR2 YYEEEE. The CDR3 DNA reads TGTGCCAGCAGCCGTTGGGGCCTAGCGGGAGATAAGGTGACCCAGTACTTC. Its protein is CASSRWGLAGDKVTQYF. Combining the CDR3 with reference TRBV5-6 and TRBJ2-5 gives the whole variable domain DAGVTQSPTHLIKTRGQQVTLRCSPKSGHDTVSWYQQALGQGPQFIFQYYEEEERQRGNFPDRFSGHQFPNYSSELNVNALLLGDSALYLCASSRWGLAGDKVTQYFGPGTRLLVL.

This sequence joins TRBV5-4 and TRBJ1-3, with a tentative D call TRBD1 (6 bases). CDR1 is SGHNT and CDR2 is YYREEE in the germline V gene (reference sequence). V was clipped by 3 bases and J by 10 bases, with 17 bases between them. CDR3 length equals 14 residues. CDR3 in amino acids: CASSSQGTETTIYF. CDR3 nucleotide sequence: TGTGCCAGCAGCTCACAGGGCACGGAAACTACCATATATTTT.

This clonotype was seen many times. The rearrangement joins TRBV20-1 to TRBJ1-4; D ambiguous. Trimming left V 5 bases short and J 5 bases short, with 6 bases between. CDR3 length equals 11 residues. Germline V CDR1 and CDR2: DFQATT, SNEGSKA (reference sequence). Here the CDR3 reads CSAWANEKLFF. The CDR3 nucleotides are TGCAGTGCTTGGGCAAATGAAAAACTGTTTTTT.